This T cell receptor (beta chain) appears in the sequencing data of a study of blood T cell repertoires in COVID-19. The CDR3 covers 14 residues. From germline, CDR1 is WNHNN and CDR2 SYGVQD (reference sequence). The Seattle patients, enrolled during active infection, were followed longitudinally. Clones were sequenced by immunoSEQ multiplex PCR, and TCRdb holds only the in-frame ones, with some missing. The table has 98,000 or so clones, 75% to 90% seen once. On this clone: At one end, the junction sequence differs from germline, possibly due to a read error.

The sequenced material came from peripheral blood. The TCR was taken from a man aged 60 to 75 with COVID-19, enrolled during active disease. V and J are TRBV10-1 and TRBJ2-3; TRBD2 might be the D (5 bases). Here the CDR3 DNA reads TGCGCCAGCAGTCCTAGCACAGATACGCTAGGAATTTTCTTT. Encoded protein: CASSPSTDTLGIFF.